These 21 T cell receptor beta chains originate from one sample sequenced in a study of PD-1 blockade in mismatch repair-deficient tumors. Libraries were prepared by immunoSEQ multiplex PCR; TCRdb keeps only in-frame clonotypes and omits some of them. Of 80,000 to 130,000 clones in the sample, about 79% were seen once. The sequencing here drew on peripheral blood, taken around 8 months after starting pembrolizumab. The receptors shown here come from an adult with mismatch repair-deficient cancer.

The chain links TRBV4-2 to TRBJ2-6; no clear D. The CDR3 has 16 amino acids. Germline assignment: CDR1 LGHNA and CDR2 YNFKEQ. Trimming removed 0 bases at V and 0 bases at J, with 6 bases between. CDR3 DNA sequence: TGTGCCAGCAGCCAAGATCCCCACTCTGGGGCCAACGTCCTGACTTTC. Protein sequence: CASSQDPHSGANVLTF.

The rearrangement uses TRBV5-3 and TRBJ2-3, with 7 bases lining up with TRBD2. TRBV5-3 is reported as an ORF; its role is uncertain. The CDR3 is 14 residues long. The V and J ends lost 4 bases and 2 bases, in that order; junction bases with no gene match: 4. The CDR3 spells CARSGLVPTDTQYF. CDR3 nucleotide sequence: TGTGCCAGAAGCGGACTAGTCCCCACAGATACGCAGTATTTT.

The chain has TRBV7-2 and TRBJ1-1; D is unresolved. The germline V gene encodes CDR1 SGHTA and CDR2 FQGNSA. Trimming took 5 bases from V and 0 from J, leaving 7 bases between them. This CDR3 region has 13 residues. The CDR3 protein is CASSTWMNTEAFF. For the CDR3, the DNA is TGTGCCAGCAGCACATGGATGAACACTGAAGCTTTCTTT.

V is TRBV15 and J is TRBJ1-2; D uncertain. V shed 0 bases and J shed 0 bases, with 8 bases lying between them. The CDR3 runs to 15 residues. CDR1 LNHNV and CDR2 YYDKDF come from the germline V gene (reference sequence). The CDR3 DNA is TGTGCCACCAGCAGAGATCCCAAAGCTAACTATGGCTACACCTTC. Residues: CATSRDPKANYGYTF. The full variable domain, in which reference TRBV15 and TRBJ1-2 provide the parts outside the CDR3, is DAMVIQNPRYQVTQFGKPVTLSCSQTLNHNVMYWYQQKSSQAPKLLFHYYDKDFNNEADTPDNFQSRRPNTSFCFLDIRSPGLGDTAMYLCATSRDPKANYGYTFGSGTRLTVV.

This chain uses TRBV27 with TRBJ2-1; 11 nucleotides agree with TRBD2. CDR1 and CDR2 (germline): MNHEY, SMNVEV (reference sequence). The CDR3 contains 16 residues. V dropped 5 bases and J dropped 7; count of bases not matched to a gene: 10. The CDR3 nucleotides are TGTGCCAGCAGTAAGACGACTAGCGGGATCATGAATGAGCAGTTCTTC. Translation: CASSKTTSGIMNEQFF.

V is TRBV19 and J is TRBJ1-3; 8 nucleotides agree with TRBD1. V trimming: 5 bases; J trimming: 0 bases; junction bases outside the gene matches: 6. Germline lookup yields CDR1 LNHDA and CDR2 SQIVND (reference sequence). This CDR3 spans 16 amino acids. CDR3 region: CASSSRTGSSGNTIYF. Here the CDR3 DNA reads TGTGCCAGTAGTTCAAGGACAGGGAGCTCTGGAAACACCATATATTTT.

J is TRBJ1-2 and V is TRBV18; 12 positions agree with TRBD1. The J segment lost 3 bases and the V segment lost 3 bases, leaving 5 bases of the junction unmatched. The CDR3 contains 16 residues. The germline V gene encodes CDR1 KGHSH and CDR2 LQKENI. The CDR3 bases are TGTGCCAGCTCACCGTCGGGACAGGGGGCTTACTATGGCTACACCTTC. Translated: CASSPSGQGAYYGYTF.

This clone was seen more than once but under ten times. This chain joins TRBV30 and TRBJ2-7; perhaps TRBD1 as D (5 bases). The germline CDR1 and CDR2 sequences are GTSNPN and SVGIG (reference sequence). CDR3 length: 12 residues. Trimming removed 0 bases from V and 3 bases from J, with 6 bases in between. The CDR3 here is CAWSVGVYEQYF. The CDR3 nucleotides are TGTGCCTGGAGTGTAGGGGTCTACGAGCAGTACTTC.

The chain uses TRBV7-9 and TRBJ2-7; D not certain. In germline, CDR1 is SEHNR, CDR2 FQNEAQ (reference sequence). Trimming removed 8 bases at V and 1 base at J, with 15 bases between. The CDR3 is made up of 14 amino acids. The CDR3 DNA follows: TGTGCCAGCGCTGGGCCCCTTATGTCCTACGAGCAGTACTTC. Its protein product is CASAGPLMSYEQYF.

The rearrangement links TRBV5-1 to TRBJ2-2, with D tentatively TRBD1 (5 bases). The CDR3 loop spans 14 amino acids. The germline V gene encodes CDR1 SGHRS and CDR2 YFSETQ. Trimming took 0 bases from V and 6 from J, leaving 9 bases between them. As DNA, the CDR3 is TGCGCCAGCAGCTTGGCAGGGTTCCCCGGGGAGCTGTTTTTT. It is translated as CASSLAGFPGELFF.

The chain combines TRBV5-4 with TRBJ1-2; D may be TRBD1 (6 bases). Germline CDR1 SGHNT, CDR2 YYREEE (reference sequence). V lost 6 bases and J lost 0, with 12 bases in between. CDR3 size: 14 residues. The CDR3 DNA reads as TGTGCCAGCAACAGGGAAGGTGCTAACTATGGCTACACCTTC. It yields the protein CASNREGANYGYTF.

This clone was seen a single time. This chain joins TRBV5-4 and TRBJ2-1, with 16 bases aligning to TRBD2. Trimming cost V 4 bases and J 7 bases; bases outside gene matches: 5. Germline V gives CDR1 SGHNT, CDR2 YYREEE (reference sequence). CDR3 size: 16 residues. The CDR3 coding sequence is TGTGCCAGCAGCCCGGGACTAGCGGGAGGGAGAAATGAGCAGTTCTTC. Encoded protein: CASSPGLAGGRNEQFF.

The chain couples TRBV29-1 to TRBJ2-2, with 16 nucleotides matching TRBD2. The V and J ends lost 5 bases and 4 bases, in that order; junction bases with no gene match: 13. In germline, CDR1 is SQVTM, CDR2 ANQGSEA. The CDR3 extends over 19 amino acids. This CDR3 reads CSVKIPGLAGGGLTGELFF. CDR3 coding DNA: TGCAGCGTTAAAATCCCGGGACTAGCGGGAGGGGGGCTCACCGGGGAGCTGTTTTTT.

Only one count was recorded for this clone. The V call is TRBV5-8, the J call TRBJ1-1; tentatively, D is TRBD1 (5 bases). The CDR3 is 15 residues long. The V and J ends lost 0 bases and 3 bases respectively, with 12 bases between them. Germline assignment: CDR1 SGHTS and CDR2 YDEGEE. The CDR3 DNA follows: TGTGCCAGCAGCTTGGAGCTCTTGGGGGACACTGAAGCTTTCTTT. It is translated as CASSLELLGDTEAFF. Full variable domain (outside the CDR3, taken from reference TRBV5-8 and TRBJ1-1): EAGVTQSPTHLIKTRGQQATLRCSPISGHTSVYWYQQALGLGLQFLLWYDEGEERNRGNFPPRFSGRQFPNYSSELNVNALELEDSALYLCASSLELLGDTEAFFGQGTRLTVV.

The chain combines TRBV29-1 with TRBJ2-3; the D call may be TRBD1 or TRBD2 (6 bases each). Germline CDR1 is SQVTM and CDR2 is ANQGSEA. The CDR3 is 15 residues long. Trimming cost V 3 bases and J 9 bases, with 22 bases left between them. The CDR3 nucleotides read TGCAGCGTTGAGGTTGAACGGGGGCCCCGAGGCACGCAGTATTTT. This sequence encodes CSVEVERGPRGTQYF.

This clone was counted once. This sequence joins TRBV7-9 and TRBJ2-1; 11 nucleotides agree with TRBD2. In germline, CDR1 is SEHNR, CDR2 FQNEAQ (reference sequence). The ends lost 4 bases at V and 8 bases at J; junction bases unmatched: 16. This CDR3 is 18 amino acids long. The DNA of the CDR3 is TGTGCCAGCAGCTCCGGGACTAGCGGACCCTGGTCCATATATGAGCAGTTCTTC. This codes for CASSSGTSGPWSIYEQFF. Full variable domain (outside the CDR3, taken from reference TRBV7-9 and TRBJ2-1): DTGVSQNPRHKITKRGQNVTFRCDPISEHNRLYWYRQTLGQGPEFLTYFQNEAQLEKSRLLSDRFSAERPKGSFSTLEIQRTEQGDSAMYLCASSSGTSGPWSIYEQFFGPGTRLTVL.

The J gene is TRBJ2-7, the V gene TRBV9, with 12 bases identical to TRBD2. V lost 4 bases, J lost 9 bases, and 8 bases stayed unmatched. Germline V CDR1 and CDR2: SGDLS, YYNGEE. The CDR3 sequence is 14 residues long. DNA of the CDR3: TGTGCCAGCAGCTCCGGGTCTAGCGGGAGGGGGCAGTACTTC. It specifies CASSSGSSGRGQYF.

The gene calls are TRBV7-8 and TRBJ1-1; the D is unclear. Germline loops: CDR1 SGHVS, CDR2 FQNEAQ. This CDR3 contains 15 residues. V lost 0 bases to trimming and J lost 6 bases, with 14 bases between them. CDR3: CASSLASRGDAEAFF. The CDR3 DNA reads TGTGCCAGCAGCTTAGCGAGTCGGGGAGACGCTGAAGCTTTCTTT.

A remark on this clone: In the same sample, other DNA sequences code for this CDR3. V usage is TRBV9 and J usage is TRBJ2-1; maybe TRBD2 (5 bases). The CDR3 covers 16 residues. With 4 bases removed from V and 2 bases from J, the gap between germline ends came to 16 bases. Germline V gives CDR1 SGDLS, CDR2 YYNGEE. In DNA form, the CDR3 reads TGTGCCAGCAGCCCCCGGGGAGACTTAGCCTACAATGAGCAGTTCTTC. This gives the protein CASSPRGDLAYNEQFF.

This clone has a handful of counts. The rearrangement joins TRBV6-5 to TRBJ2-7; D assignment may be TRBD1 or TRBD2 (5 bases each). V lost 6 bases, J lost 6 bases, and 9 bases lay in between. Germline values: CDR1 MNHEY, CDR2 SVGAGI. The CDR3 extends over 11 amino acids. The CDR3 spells CASRAGSEQYF. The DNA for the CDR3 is TGTGCCAGCAGGGCAGGGAGCGAGCAGTACTTC.

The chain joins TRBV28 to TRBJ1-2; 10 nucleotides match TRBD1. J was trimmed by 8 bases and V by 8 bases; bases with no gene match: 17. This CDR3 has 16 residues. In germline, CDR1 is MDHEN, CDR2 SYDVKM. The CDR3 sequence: CASGPLPGQGKGGYTF. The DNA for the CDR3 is TGTGCCAGCGGCCCCCTCCCGGGACAGGGGAAAGGGGGCTACACCTTC.